The 31 T cell receptor beta chains below come from one sample, sequenced in a study of T-cell reconstitution after alpha-beta-depleted transplantation in children. Unique molecular identifiers were incorporated when the TCRbeta library was constructed. A single record per CDR3 protein comes from TCRdb applying MiXCR to the PCR reads. The table lists fewer than 550,000 distinct CDR3 sequences, 9.5% to 12% of them singletons. The sample was PBMCs, mostly from graft donor cells, taken 180 days after TCRalphabeta/CD19-depleted stem cell transplant. Receptor source: a female patient aged 2 to 10 who had a stem cell transplant for aplastic anemia, so the T cells may come from the graft donor.

V is TRBV6-1 and J is TRBJ1-2; TRBD1 is a possible D gene (5 bases). The CDR3 totals 15 residues. The germline V gene encodes CDR1 MNHNS and CDR2 SASEGT. Trimming took 8 bases from V and 2 from J, leaving 18 bases between them. CDR3 nucleotide sequence: TGTGCCAGCGGGTTTCTGACAGTGTCGAACTATGGCTACACCTTC. Translating gives CASGFLTVSNYGYTF.

This clonotype was observed a few times. The rearrangement links TRBV13 to TRBJ2-1, with 14 bases fitting TRBD2. This CDR3 comprises 19 residues. The germline CDR1 and CDR2 sequences are PRHDT and FYEKMQ (reference sequence). V gave up 4 bases and J gave up 4 bases; unmatched junction bases: 12. The CDR3 reads CASSSMTSGRGGFYNEQFF. The CDR3 nucleotides are TGTGCCAGCAGCTCGATGACTAGCGGGAGGGGTGGCTTTTACAATGAGCAGTTCTTC.

V gene TRBV18 combines with J gene TRBJ2-6; 9 bases match TRBD1. CDR1 and CDR2 from the germline V gene are KGHSH and LQKENI. The CDR3 has 17 amino acids. V shed 4 bases and J 2 bases; nucleotides not matched to a gene: 6. The CDR3 reads CASSLLGQGTGANVLTF. The CDR3 DNA is TGTGCCAGCTCACTACTGGGACAGGGAACTGGGGCCAACGTCCTGACTTTC.

At least ten counts were recorded for this clonotype. This chain joins TRBV5-8 and TRBJ1-2; D is undetermined. V shed 1 base and J shed 2 bases, with 3 bases lying between them. The germline V gene encodes CDR1 SGHTS and CDR2 YDEGEE. This CDR3 is 12 amino acids long. The CDR3 nucleotides are TGTGCCAGCAGCTTGAGGAACTATGGCTACACCTTC. Translation gives CASSLRNYGYTF.

The chain has TRBV7-2 and TRBJ2-1, with 8 bases fitting TRBD1. V dropped 7 bases and J dropped 3; count of bases not matched to a gene: 14. This CDR3 spans 17 amino acids. Germline CDR1 and CDR2: SGHTA and FQGNSA. The CDR3 nucleotides are TGTGCCAGCAACCCTACCATTCGGGACAGGCTCTACAATGAGCAGTTCTTC. Translating gives CASNPTIRDRLYNEQFF.

This clonotype was seen a handful of times. V is TRBV7-9 and J is TRBJ2-5; D is unresolved. Deletions cut 1 base from V and 1 base from J, with 13 bases between. The CDR3 loop spans 16 amino acids. Germline loops: CDR1 SEHNR, CDR2 FQNEAQ (reference sequence). The CDR3 loop reads CASSLVGGGIQETQYF. CDR3 sequence (DNA): TGTGCCAGCAGCTTAGTGGGCGGCGGAATCCAAGAGACCCAGTACTTC.

This chain uses TRBV28 with TRBJ2-5, with 8 bases lining up with TRBD2. CDR1 MDHEN and CDR2 SYDVKM come from the germline V gene. The CDR3 extends over 13 amino acids. Trimming at V came to 9 bases and at J to 5 bases, leaving 8 bases not matched to a gene. Written as DNA, the CDR3 is TGTGCCAGTCGGCGGGAGGTCGGGGAGACCCAGTACTTC. The encoded protein is CASRREVGETQYF.

The chain couples TRBV12-3 or TRBV12-4 to TRBJ2-5; the D is unclear. Trimming stripped 3 bases from V and 3 bases from J, with 8 bases between. The CDR3 contains 13 residues. CDR3: CASSFAGKETQYF. The CDR3, as DNA: TGTGCCAGCAGTTTCGCAGGCAAAGAGACCCAGTACTTC.

This sequence joins TRBV4-3 and TRBJ2-5, with 7 nucleotides matching TRBD2. Germline-derived CDR1 and CDR2 are LGHNA and YSLEER. Losses at the gene ends were 4 bases for V and 5 bases for J; bases not matched to a gene: 7. The CDR3 covers 14 residues. CDR3 loop: CASSRITGGETQYF. The CDR3 DNA is TGCGCCAGCAGCCGGATCACGGGAGGCGAGACCCAGTACTTC.

A few counts support this clonotype. The chain's CDR3 is CASSTPQGGLTEAFF. The CDR3 region has the DNA TGCGCCAGCAGTACGCCTCAGGGGGGACTCACTGAAGCTTTCTTT. The chain recombines TRBV5-1 with TRBJ1-1; 7 nucleotides line up with TRBD1. Unmatched junction bases numbered 11, after V lost 5 bases and J lost 4 bases. The CDR3 sequence is 15 residues long. CDR1 is SGHRS, CDR2 YFSETQ, per germline.

This clonotype was detected a few times. The chain joins TRBV7-2 to TRBJ2-7, with D maybe TRBD1 (5 bases). V dropped 5 bases and J dropped 2 bases, with 22 bases sitting between them. There are 17 residues in the CDR3. Germline CDR1 is SGHTA and CDR2 is FQGNSA. The DNA for the CDR3 is TGTGCCAGCAGCCCTAGGGCCCTTAAACAGGCGCCCTACGAGCAGTACGTC. Its translation: CASSPRALKQAPYEQYV.

This clonotype appeared many times. This rearrangement joins TRBV5-1 to TRBJ2-7; no clear D gene. CDR1 is SGHRS, CDR2 YFSETQ, per germline. The CDR3 has 12 amino acids. V lost 5 bases to trimming and J lost 5 bases, with 11 bases between them. CDR3 nucleotides: TGCGCCAGCAGTGAAAACTTCAACGAGCAGTACTTC. This gives the protein CASSENFNEQYF.

V and J are TRBV6-2 or TRBV6-3 and TRBJ2-3; no reliable D call. V was clipped by 3 bases and J by 9 bases, with 19 bases between them. The CDR3 contains 15 residues. The germline CDR1 and CDR2 sequences are MNHEY and SVGEGT. The CDR3 DNA follows: TGTGCCAGCAGTTATAGGGTTGCGCGGTTGGACACGCAGTATTTT. Encoded protein: CASSYRVARLDTQYF.

Ten or more counts support this clonotype. The V call is TRBV18, the J call TRBJ2-7; 7 positions agree with TRBD1. The CDR3 is 15 residues long. V lost 2 bases, J lost 4 bases, and 8 bases stayed unmatched. In germline, CDR1 is KGHSH, CDR2 LQKENI. The CDR3 DNA sequence: TGTGCCAGCTCACCATTTAGAGGGGGCGGATACGAGCAGTACTTC. It encodes CASSPFRGGGYEQYF. The full variable domain, completed using reference TRBV18 and TRBJ2-7, is NAGVMQNPRHLVRRRGQEARLRCSPMKGHSHVYWYRQLPEEGLKFMVYLQKENIIDESGMPKERFSAEFPKEGPSILRIQQVVRGDSAAYFCASSPFRGGGYEQYFGPGTRLTVT.

The chain employs TRBV18 and TRBJ2-1, with TRBD2 matching 11 bases. Looked up from germline, CDR1 is KGHSH and CDR2 is LQKENI. CDR3 length: 16 amino acids. Losses at the gene ends were 6 bases for V and 6 bases for J; bases not matched to a gene: 10. The CDR3 bases are TGTGCCAGCTCCCCTAGGGGCCTAGCGGGAGGCAATGAGCAGTTCTTC. This codes for CASSPRGLAGGNEQFF.

A few counts support this clonotype. CDR3 DNA: TGCGCCAGCAGCTTGACCGGGACAACTGTCGGCTATGGCTACACCTTC. Translated: CASSLTGTTVGYGYTF. V and J are TRBV5-1 and TRBJ1-2; possible D gene TRBD1, 6 bases. Germline V CDR1 and CDR2: SGHRS, YFSETQ. Between the trimmed V and J ends, which lost 1 base and 4 bases, there was a span of 17 bases. The CDR3 runs to 16 residues.

The rearrangement links TRBV7-2 to TRBJ1-4; TRBD1 matches at 9 bases. V lost 5 bases to trimming and J lost 2 bases; unmatched junction nucleotides: 6. In germline, CDR1 is SGHTA, CDR2 FQGNSA. CDR3 length: 16 amino acids. CDR3 sequence reads: CASSGGTGPTNEKLFF. The DNA for the CDR3 is TGTGCCAGCAGCGGGGGGACAGGGCCCACTAATGAAAAACTGTTTTTT.

This clonotype was counted ten times or more. The V and J genes are TRBV4-1 and TRBJ2-2; D is undetermined. The V gene lost 0 bases and the J gene lost 6 bases, with 11 bases spanning the gap. The germline V gene has CDR1 MGHRA and CDR2 YSYEKL. This CDR3 has 15 residues. Here the CDR3 reads CASSQEPLGPGELFF. The CDR3 DNA reads as TGCGCCAGCAGCCAAGAGCCCTTAGGCCCCGGGGAGCTGTTTTTT.

This clonotype was observed a handful of times. This chain connects TRBV29-1 to TRBJ1-5, with D perhaps TRBD1 (5 bases). This CDR3 comprises 14 residues. V was trimmed by 5 bases and J by 7 bases, leaving 18 bases between them. CDR1 is SQVTM and CDR2 is ANQGSEA in the germline V gene. The CDR3 reads CSVTLTVTGQPQHF. The CDR3 region has the DNA TGCAGCGTTACCTTGACAGTGACGGGACAGCCCCAGCATTTT.

In this sample, this clonotype turned up once. The genes are TRBV6-9 and TRBJ2-3, with 12 bases fitting TRBD2. This CDR3 contains 23 residues. J lost 4 bases, V lost 0 bases, and 23 bases had no gene match. Germline CDR1 and CDR2: MNHGY and SVAAGI. CDR3 sequence reads: CASSYSARANGPRTSGMPDTQYF. The CDR3 DNA is TGTGCCAGCAGTTATTCCGCCCGAGCCAACGGCCCGCGGACTAGCGGGATGCCAGATACGCAGTATTTT.

This clonotype was counted many times. This chain connects TRBV11-1 to TRBJ2-2; D gene ambiguous. This CDR3 has 15 residues. The ends were cut back, 2 bases at V and 3 bases at J, with 10 bases in the middle. Germline loops: CDR1 SGHAT, CDR2 FQDESV (reference sequence). The CDR3 loop is CASSLKATDTGELFF. CDR3 sequence (DNA): TGTGCCAGCAGCTTAAAAGCGACGGACACCGGGGAGCTGTTTTTT.

There are many counts of this clonotype. This rearrangement joins TRBV11-2 to TRBJ2-1; no firm D call. Trimming cost V 4 bases and J 8 bases, with 12 bases left between them. The CDR3 contains 13 residues. Germline CDR1 and CDR2: SGHAT and FQNNGV. Here the CDR3 DNA reads TGTGCCAGCAGCTACCCCCCCAGCGATGAGCAGTTCTTC. It specifies CASSYPPSDEQFF.

Only a few counts were recorded for this clonotype. The rearrangement links TRBV14 to TRBJ2-7, with 8 bases aligning to TRBD2. After removal of 4 bases from V and 6 bases from J, the junction contained 14 bases not matched to a gene. The CDR3 has 16 amino acids. The germline V gene has CDR1 SGHDN and CDR2 FVKESK. Here the CDR3 reads CASSRVVSSGKGEQYF. In DNA form, the CDR3 reads TGTGCCAGCAGCCGGGTTGTTAGTAGCGGGAAAGGCGAGCAGTACTTC.

This clonotype turned up a few times. The chain uses TRBV13 and TRBJ2-1; 9 bases match TRBD2. Looked up from germline, CDR1 is PRHDT and CDR2 is FYEKMQ (reference sequence). The CDR3 is 17 amino acids. V was clipped by 4 bases and J by 7 bases; unmatched bases: 14. CDR3 region: CASSSGGLAGLGNEQFF. For the CDR3, the DNA is TGTGCCAGCAGCTCTGGGGGGCTAGCGGGGCTCGGGAATGAGCAGTTCTTC. Filled out from reference TRBV13 and TRBJ2-1, the complete variable domain reads AAGVIQSPRHLIKEKRETATLKCYPIPRHDTVYWYQQGPGQDPQFLISFYEKMQSDKGSIPDRFSAQQFSDYHSELNMSSLELGDSALYFCASSSGGLAGLGNEQFFGPGTRLTVL.

This clonotype was recorded a few times. This sequence joins TRBV5-1 and TRBJ2-3, with 7 positions matching TRBD2. Germline lookup yields CDR1 SGHRS and CDR2 YFSETQ. This CDR3 spans 14 amino acids. Unmatched junction bases numbered 4, after V lost 2 bases and J lost 4 bases. The CDR3 bases are TGCGCCAGCAGCTTTGGGGGAGGGCCAGATACGCAGTATTTT. Encoded protein: CASSFGGGPDTQYF. The whole variable domain, remainder taken from reference TRBV5-1 and TRBJ2-3, is KAGVTQTPRYLIKTRGQQVTLSCSPISGHRSVSWYQQTPGQGLQFLFEYFSETQRNKGNFPGRFSGRQFSNSRSEMNVSTLELGDSALYLCASSFGGGPDTQYFGPGTRLTVL.

Only a few counts were recorded for this clonotype. The rearrangement uses TRBV6-1 and TRBJ2-2, with 16 positions matching TRBD2. CDR3 size: 17 residues. Germline CDR1 is MNHNS and CDR2 is SASEGT. V shed 9 bases and J 3 bases; nucleotides not matched to a gene: 7. DNA of the CDR3: TGTGCCAGTATACCGGGACTAGCGGGAGGGTACACCGGGGAGCTGTTTTTT. Its translation: CASIPGLAGGYTGELFF.

The V call is TRBV9, the J call TRBJ1-1; 7 bases map to TRBD1. The CDR3 totals 15 residues. Germline CDR1 is SGDLS and CDR2 is YYNGEE. V shed 4 bases, J shed 4 bases, and the junction held 10 bases outside the gene matches. In DNA form, the CDR3 reads TGTGCCAGCAGCCTTACAGGGGAAAGGGCCACTGAAGCTTTCTTT. The encoded protein is CASSLTGERATEAFF.

The V gene is TRBV7-7, the J gene TRBJ2-2; D ambiguous. With 3 bases removed from V and 5 bases from J, the gap between germline ends came to 7 bases. Germline V gene lookup returns CDR1 SSHAT and CDR2 FNYEAQ (reference sequence). The CDR3 is 13 residues long. This CDR3 is CASSFQPTGELFF. The CDR3 nucleotides are TGTGCCAGCAGCTTTCAACCTACCGGGGAGCTGTTTTTT.

This CDR3 is CASSPLAGGRYEQYV. The CDR3 nucleotides read TGTGCCAGCAGCCCACTAGCGGGAGGGCGATACGAGCAGTACGTC. The rearrangement links TRBV14 to TRBJ2-7; 13 nucleotides line up with TRBD2. CDR3 size: 15 residues. Germline V gives CDR1 SGHDN, CDR2 FVKESK. V was pared by 4 bases and J by 4 bases, with 4 bases of the junction left unmatched.

This chain uses TRBV4-3 with TRBJ1-4, with 9 bases fitting TRBD1. The CDR3 totals 15 residues. Germline trimming cut 3 bases from V and 6 bases from J; bases unmatched to any gene: 5. The germline V gene encodes CDR1 LGHNA and CDR2 YSLEER. CDR3 residues: CASSHGQGFYEKLFF. CDR3 sequence (DNA): TGCGCCAGCAGCCACGGACAGGGGTTTTATGAAAAACTGTTTTTT.

This clonotype was detected ten times or more. The V call is TRBV6-5, the J call TRBJ2-2; D gene ambiguous. Trimming pared 1 base from V and 6 bases from J, leaving 3 bases between. CDR3 length equals 12 residues. Looked up from germline, CDR1 is MNHEY and CDR2 is SVGAGI. CDR3 nucleotides: TGTGCCAGCAGTTACTATTCCGGGGAGCTGTTTTTT. This codes for CASSYYSGELFF.